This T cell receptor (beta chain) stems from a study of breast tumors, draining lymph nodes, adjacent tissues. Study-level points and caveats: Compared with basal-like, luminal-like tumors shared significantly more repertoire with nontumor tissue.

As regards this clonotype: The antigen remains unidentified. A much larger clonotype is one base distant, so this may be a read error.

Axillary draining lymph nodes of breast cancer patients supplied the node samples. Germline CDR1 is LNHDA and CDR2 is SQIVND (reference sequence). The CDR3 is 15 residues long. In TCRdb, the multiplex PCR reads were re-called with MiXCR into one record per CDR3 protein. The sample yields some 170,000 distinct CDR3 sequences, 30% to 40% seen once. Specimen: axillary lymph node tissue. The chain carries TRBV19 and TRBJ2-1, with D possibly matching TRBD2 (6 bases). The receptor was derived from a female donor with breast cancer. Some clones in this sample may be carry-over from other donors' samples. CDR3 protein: CVTKWEATNYNEQFF. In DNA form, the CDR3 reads TGTGTCACCAAGTGGGAGGCGACGAACTACAATGAGCAGTTCTTC.